This record looks at one T cell receptor (beta chain) sequence and its context. Its antigen is undetermined. The sample belongs to a study of T cells in localized non-small cell lung cancer. Study-level results: Uninvolved adjacent lung showed the highest T cell clonality, exceeding tumor. Patients showing higher blood T cell density tended to see longer overall survival.

There are 16 residues in the CDR3. The V gene's germline CDR1 is MDHEN and CDR2 SYDVKM. Trimming removed 3 bases from V and 3 bases from J, with 14 bases in between. Clones were sequenced by immunoSEQ multiplex PCR, and TCRdb holds only the in-frame ones, with some missing. The repertoire holds about 5,700 clones, with roughly 35% as singletons. This chain joins TRBV28 and TRBJ1-4; no reliable D call. The material sequenced was lung tumor tissue, taken before any cancer treatment. The TCR originated in a male donor at least 60 years old with stage I squamous cell lung carcinoma. For the CDR3, the DNA is TGTGCCAGCAGTTTGGGAGGGAGTGGGGCTAATGAAAAACTGTTTTTT. Translation gives CASSLGGSGANEKLFF. Complete variable domain (other parts from reference TRBV28 and TRBJ1-4): DVKVTQSSRYLVKRTGEKVFLECVQDMDHENMFWYRQDPGLGLRLIYFSYDVKMKEKGDIPEGYSVSREKKERFSLILESASTNQTSMYLCASSLGGSGANEKLFFGSGTQLSVL.